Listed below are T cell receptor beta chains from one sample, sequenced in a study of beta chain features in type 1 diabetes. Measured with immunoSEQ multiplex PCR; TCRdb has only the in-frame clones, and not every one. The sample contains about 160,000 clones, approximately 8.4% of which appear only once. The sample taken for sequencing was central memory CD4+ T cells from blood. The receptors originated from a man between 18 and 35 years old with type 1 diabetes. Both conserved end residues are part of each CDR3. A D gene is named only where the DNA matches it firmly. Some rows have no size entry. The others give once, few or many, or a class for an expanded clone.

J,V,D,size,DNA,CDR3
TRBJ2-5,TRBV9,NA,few,TGTGCCAGCAGCGTAGGGGGGACACGCCAAGAGACCCAGTACTTC,CASSVGGTRQETQYF
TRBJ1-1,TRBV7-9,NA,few,TGTGCCAGCAGCTCCCTCGGCGGTCAGATAAACACTGAAGCTTTCTTT,CASSSLGGQINTEAFF
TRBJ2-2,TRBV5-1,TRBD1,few,TGCGCCAGCAAGGGACAGGGGGACACCGGGGAGCTGTTTTTT,CASKGQGDTGELFF
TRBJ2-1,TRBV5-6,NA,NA,TGTGCCAGCAGCCTTAGCGCCCGAGGAGACAATGAGCAGTTCTTC,CASSLSARGDNEQFF
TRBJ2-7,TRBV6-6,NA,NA,TGTGCCAGCAGTTCGGACAGCTTCTACGAGCAGTACTTC,CASSSDSFYEQYF
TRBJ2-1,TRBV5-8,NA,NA,TGTGCCAGCAGCTTCGGGAACGACAATGAGCAGTTCTTC,CASSFGNDNEQFF
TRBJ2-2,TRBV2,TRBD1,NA,TGTGCCAGCGTGACAGGGTACACCGGGGAGCTGTTTTTT,CASVTGYTGELFF
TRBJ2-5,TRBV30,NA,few,TGTGCCTGGAAAACAGGGCCACAAGAGACCCAGTACTTC,CAWKTGPQETQYF
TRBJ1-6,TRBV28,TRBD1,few,TGTGCCAGCAGCTCCGGGACAGGGCGTTCCCTCCACTTT,CASSSGTGRSLHF
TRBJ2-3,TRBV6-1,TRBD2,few,TGTGCCAGCAGCCAACTAGCGGGGGACACAGATACGCAGTATTTT,CASSQLAGDTDTQYF
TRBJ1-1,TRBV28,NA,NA,TGTGCCAACAGCGACTCGGGGGGGAACACTGAAGCTTTCTTT,CANSDSGGNTEAFF
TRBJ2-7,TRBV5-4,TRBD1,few,TGTGCCAGCAGCCAAGGGGGACAGGGCGTCTACGAGCAGTACTTC,CASSQGGQGVYEQYF
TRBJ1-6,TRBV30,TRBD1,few,TGTGCCTGGAGCGGGGGACAGGGAGGGAGATCACCCCTCCACTTT,CAWSGGQGGRSPLHF
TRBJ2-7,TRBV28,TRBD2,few,TGTGCCACACGAAGACAAAGACTAGCTCAAGGGTACGAGCAGTACTTC,CATRRQRLAQGYEQYF
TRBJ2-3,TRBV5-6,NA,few,TGTGCCAGCAGCCGCGGGTATACGCAGTATTTT,CASSRGYTQYF
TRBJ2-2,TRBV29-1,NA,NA,TGCAGTGGAAGCGGTCAGACCGGGGAGCTGTTTTTT,CSGSGQTGELFF
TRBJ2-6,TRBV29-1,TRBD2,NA,TGCAGCGCCCGGACTAGCGGGGGGTCTGGGGCCAACGTCCTGACTTTC,CSARTSGGSGANVLTF
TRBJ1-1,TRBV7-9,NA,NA,TGTGCCAGCAGCTTAGTTCTAGACGGTGAAGCTTTCTTT,CASSLVLDGEAFF
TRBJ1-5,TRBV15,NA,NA,TGTGCCACCAGCAGAGGCAAGAAAGGGGACTGGCCCCAGCATTTT,CATSRGKKGDWPQHF
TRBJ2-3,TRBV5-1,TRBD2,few,TGCGCCAGCAGCTCCGGACTAGCGGGGGGGCGGGATACGCAGTATTTT,CASSSGLAGGRDTQYF
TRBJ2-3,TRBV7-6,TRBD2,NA,TGTGCCAGCAGCCCCTCTAGCGGCCTCACAGATACGCAGTATTTT,CASSPSSGLTDTQYF
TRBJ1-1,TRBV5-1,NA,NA,TGCGCCAGCAGCTTGGCCGTCAACACTGAAGCTTTCTTT,CASSLAVNTEAFF
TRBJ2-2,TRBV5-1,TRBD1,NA,TGCGCCAGCAGCGTCGGACAGGGAGGCACCGGGGAGCTGTTTTTT,CASSVGQGGTGELFF
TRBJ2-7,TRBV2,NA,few,TGTGCCACCGGTCGGGAGCAGTACTTC,CATGREQYF
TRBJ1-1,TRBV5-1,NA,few,TGCGCCAGCTGCCCCCGGGAGGGCGGGAACACTGAAGCTTTCTTT,CASCPREGGNTEAFF
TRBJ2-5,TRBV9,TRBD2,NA,TGTGCCAGCAGCGCGCGACTAGCGGGGGGGCAAGAGACCCAGTACTTC,CASSARLAGGQETQYF
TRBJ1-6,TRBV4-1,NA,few,TGCGCCAGCAGCCATATAGGCCCCCTGGGAGGCTCACCCCTCCACTTT,CASSHIGPLGGSPLHF
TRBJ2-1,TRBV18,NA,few,TGTGCCAGCTCATCACAGGGTAGCGATGAGCAGTTCTTC,CASSSQGSDEQFF
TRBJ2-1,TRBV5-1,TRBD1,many,TGCGCCAGCAGCTTGGGAGGGGGCGAAATCAGGAATGAGCAGTTCTTC,CASSLGGGEIRNEQFF
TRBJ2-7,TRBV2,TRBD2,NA,TGTGCCAGCAGAGAAGGACTAGCGGGAGCATACGAGCAGTACTTC,CASREGLAGAYEQYF
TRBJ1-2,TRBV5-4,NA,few,TGTGCCAGCAGCCCGGGTGGTAACTATGGCTACACCTTC,CASSPGGNYGYTF
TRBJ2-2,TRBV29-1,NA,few,TGCAGCGTTGAAGATCTTTTGCGAACCGGGGAGCTGTTTTTT,CSVEDLLRTGELFF
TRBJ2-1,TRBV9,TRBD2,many,TGTGCCAGCAGCGTCGGGGGGGCCTCCTACAATGAGCAGTTCTTC,CASSVGGASYNEQFF
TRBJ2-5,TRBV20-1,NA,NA,TGCAGTGCTGCCCGGGAGACCCAGTACTTC,CSAARETQYF